The clone carrying this TCR beta chain was seen many times. V was cut by 6 bases and J by 5 bases, with 14 bases left in between. This CDR3 has 13 amino acids. Germline V gene lookup returns CDR1 DFQATT and CDR2 SNEGSKA (reference sequence). The data belong to a study of blood T cells in healthy people across ages. Combining a sample-barcoded 5' primer with a J-beta primer mix, a second PCR ran for roughly 7 to 11 cycles. One entry per CDR3 protein, called by TCRdb with MiXCR from the 5' RACE reads. The sample lists some 640,000 distinct CDR3 sequences; about 30% were seen once. The chain carries TRBV20-1 and TRBJ1-5, with unresolved D. Sequenced material: blood. This clonotype originated in an elderly woman in good health. CDR3 DNA: TGCAGTGCAGCCGGGAGCCACGATCAGCCCCAGCATTTT. This gives the protein CSAAGSHDQPQHF.